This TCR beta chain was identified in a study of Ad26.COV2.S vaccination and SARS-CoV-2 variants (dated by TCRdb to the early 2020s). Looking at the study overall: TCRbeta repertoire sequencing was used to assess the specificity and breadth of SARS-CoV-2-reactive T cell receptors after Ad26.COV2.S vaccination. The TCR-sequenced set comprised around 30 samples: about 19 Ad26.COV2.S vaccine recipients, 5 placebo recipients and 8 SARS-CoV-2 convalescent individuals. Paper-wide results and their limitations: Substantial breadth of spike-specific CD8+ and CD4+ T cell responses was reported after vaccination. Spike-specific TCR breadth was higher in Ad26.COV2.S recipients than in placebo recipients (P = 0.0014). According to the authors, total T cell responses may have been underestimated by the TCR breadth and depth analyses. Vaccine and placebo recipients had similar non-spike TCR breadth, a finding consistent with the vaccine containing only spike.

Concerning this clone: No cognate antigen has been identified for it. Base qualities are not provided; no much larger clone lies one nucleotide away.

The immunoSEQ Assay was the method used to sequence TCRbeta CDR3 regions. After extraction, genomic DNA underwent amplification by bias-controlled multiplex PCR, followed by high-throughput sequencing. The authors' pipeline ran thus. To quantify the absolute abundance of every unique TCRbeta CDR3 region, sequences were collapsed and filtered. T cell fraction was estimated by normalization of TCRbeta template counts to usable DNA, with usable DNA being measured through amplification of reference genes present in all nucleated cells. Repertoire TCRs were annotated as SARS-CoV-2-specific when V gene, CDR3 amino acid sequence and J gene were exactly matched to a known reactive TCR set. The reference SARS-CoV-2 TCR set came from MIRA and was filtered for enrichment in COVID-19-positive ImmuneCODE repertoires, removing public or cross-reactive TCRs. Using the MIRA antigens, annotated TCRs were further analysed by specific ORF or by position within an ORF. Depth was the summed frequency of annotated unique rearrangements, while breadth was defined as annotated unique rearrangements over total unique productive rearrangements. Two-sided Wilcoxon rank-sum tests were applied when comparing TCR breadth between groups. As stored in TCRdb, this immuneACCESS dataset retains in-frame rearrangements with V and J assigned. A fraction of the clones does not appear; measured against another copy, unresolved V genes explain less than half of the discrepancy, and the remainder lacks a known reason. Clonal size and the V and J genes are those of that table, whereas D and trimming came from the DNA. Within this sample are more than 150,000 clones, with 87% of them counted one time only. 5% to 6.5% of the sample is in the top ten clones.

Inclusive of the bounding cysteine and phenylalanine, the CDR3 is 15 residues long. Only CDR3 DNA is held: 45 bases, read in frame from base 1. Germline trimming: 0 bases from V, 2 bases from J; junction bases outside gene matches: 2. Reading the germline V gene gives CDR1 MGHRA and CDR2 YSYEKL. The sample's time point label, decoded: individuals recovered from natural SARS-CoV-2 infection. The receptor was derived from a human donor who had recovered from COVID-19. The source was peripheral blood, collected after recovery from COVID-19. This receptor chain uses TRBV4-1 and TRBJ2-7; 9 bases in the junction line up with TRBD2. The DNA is TGCGCCAGCAGCCAAGATCGCGGGAGGGCCTACGAGCAGTACTTC. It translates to CASSQDRGRAYEQYF.